The 2 T cell receptor beta chains below all came from one sample that was sequenced in a study of identical twins. Using its own MiXCR run on the 5' RACE reads, TCRdb lists one record per CDR3 protein. The repertoire consists of over 550,000 distinct CDR3 sequences, with just over 7% occurring once and the leading ten covering over 1.5%. These data are also associated with another study on yellow fever vaccine responses in identical twins.

Sequenced input: PBMCs. The receptors shown here come from a young woman in good health.

This chain's CDR3 is CASKPDSGRGHEQFF. CDR3 bases: TGTGCCAGCAAACCGGATAGCGGGAGGGGCCATGAGCAGTTCTTC. The chain joins TRBV12-3 or TRBV12-4 to TRBJ2-1; 11 bases align to TRBD2. J gave up 8 bases and V 7 bases, and 10 bases lay outside the gene matches. This CDR3 spans 15 amino acids.

This clonotype was seen many times. The gene calls are TRBV12-3 or TRBV12-4 and TRBJ2-7; 7 bases are a match to TRBD2. CDR3 length: 14 amino acids. With V trimmed by 9 bases and J by 2 bases, 10 bases remained unmatched. CDR3: CASRSGTRAYEQYF. Here the CDR3 DNA reads TGTGCCAGTAGGAGCGGGACTCGAGCCTACGAGCAGTACTTC.